The 10 T cell receptor beta chains below all came from one sample that was sequenced in a study of Graves' ophthalmopathy and Graves' hyperthyroidism. Amplifying from RNA transcripts, the study obtained TCR beta CDR3 regions. After a first-round RT-PCR with HTBI primers, a second-round multiplex PCR was run. Each CDR3 protein gets one entry after TCRdb re-called the multiplex PCR reads with MiXCR. In the table there are over 450,000 distinct CDR3 sequences, 13% to 15% of which are singletons. Sequencing was carried out using blood. The source is a woman younger than 45 with Graves' ophthalmopathy.

On this clonotype itself: One end of the junction is discordant with germline, which a read error may explain. The V call is TRBV11-2, the J call TRBJ2-4; tentative D call: TRBD2 (5 bases). Germline values: CDR1 SGHAT, CDR2 FQNNGV. CDR3 length: 13 residues. CDR3 bases: TGTGCCAGCAGCGCGGTCTCGGGGAACATTAAGTACTTC. It translates to CASSAVSGNIKYF.

In this sample, this clonotype turned up many times. This chain uses TRBV6-5 with TRBJ1-3; D is undetermined. This CDR3 is built from 16 residues. In germline, CDR1 is MNHEY, CDR2 SVGAGI. Trimming took off 0 bases at V and 0 bases at J, with 9 bases between the two ends. The chain's CDR3 is CASSYSTVFSGNTIYF. CDR3 nucleotide sequence: TGTGCCAGCAGTTACTCTACAGTTTTCTCTGGAAACACCATATATTTT.

The J gene is TRBJ1-5, the V gene TRBV4-1, with 7 bases fitting TRBD1. The germline V gene encodes CDR1 MGHRA and CDR2 YSYEKL. This CDR3 has 13 amino acids. V was pared by 4 bases and J by 6 bases, with 3 bases of the junction left unmatched. CDR3 sequence: CASSRTGVQPQHF. The CDR3 DNA is TGCGCCAGCAGCCGAACAGGGGTTCAGCCCCAGCATTTT.

This clonotype was detected ten times or more. J is TRBJ2-7 and V is TRBV12-3 or TRBV12-4, with a possible D match to TRBD1 (5 bases). Trimming took off 4 bases at V and 3 bases at J, with 13 bases between the two ends. CDR3 length: 14 residues. The CDR3 here is CASSYGRASYEQYF. CDR3 coding DNA: TGTGCCAGCAGTTACGGCAGGGCGAGCTACGAGCAGTACTTC.

In its sample, this clonotype was seen many times. This chain joins TRBV29-1 and TRBJ1-2; D gene uncertain. CDR3 size: 13 residues. Between the trimmed V and J ends, which lost 2 bases and 0 bases, there was a span of 7 bases. Germline CDR1 reads SQVTM; CDR2 reads ANQGSEA. The CDR3 sequence is CSVELVTNYGYTF. Written as DNA, the CDR3 is TGCAGCGTTGAATTGGTTACTAACTATGGCTACACCTTC.

Many counts were recorded for this clonotype. The chain is built from TRBV12-3 or TRBV12-4 and TRBJ2-7; D possibly corresponds to TRBD2 (5 bases). The V end lost 7 bases, the J end lost 7 bases, and 11 bases lay between the germline ends. There are 11 residues in the CDR3. The CDR3 nucleotides are TGTGCCAGCACCCGTACGGGAGAGCAGTACTTC. Its translation: CASTRTGEQYF.

J is TRBJ2-7 and V is TRBV6-5; D gene unclear. Per germline, CDR1 MNHEY and CDR2 SVGAGI. V lost 2 bases and J lost 4, with 6 bases in between. CDR3 length: 12 amino acids. The CDR3: CASSYRRYEQYF. For the CDR3, the DNA is TGTGCCAGCAGTTACCGACGGTACGAGCAGTACTTC.

In this sample, this clonotype turned up a few times. A much larger clone lies one base from this, so it may be a read error. This CDR3 is missing its conserved last phenylalanine or tryptophan, likely due to a read error. The chain joins TRBV9 to TRBJ1-1; D unresolved. CDR1 is SGDLS and CDR2 is YYNGEE in the germline V gene. This CDR3 is built from 13 residues. With 1 base removed from V and 3 bases from J, the gap between germline ends came to 7 bases. The CDR3 nucleotides read TGTGCCAGCAGCGTAACTGTGGACACTGAAGCTTTCCTT. The encoded protein is CASSVTVDTEAFL.

This clonotype was seen many times. The V call is TRBV6-1, the J call TRBJ1-1; D uncertain. Germline values: CDR1 MNHNS, CDR2 SASEGT. V gave up 2 bases and J gave up 6 bases, with 4 bases separating them. The CDR3 covers 11 residues. CDR3 sequence (DNA): TGTGCCAGCAGTGAATTCGCTGAAGCTTTCTTT. Translating gives CASSEFAEAFF.

This clonotype was counted many times. The chain has TRBV12-3 or TRBV12-4 and TRBJ1-1; D is unresolved. This CDR3 contains 18 residues. V gave up 2 bases and J gave up 1 base, with 20 bases separating them. The CDR3 nucleotides read TGTGCCAGCAGTTTATCCGTCGGAAGTGGGTCTAAGAACACTGAAGCTTTCTTT. It yields the protein CASSLSVGSGSKNTEAFF.